The 18 T cell receptor beta chains below were found in one sample sequenced in a study of blood T cells in healthy people across ages (dated by TCRdb to the mid-2010s). The library was built by means of 5' RACE. The sample was run on an Illumina HiSeq 2500. A second PCR of roughly 7 to 11 cycles was performed with a sample-barcoded 5' primer and a J-beta primer mix. TCRdb cleaned the public reads at Q25 with fastp, built clones with MiXCR and kept in-frame beta chains. Records with the same CDR3 protein are collapsed into one entry carrying the most frequent genes and DNA. The sample table lists fewer than 1,200,000 distinct CDR3 sequences, roughly a quarter of them with a count of one. The ten most abundant clones make up 0.65% to 0.95% of the sample. The same sample was also studied in work on T cells of mothers and their children.

The specimen was blood. These receptors were collected from a girl aged 2-9 years in good health.

This clonotype was recorded once. The chain has TRBV20-1 and TRBJ2-5; 7 positions match TRBD1. This CDR3 has 13 residues. V lost 5 bases to trimming and J lost 4 bases; unmatched junction nucleotides: 7. Germline V gene sequence: CDR1 DFQATT, CDR2 SNEGSKA (reference sequence). The chain's CDR3 is CSADRVGSETQYF. Here the CDR3 DNA reads TGCAGTGCTGACAGGGTCGGCTCAGAGACCCAGTACTTC.

CDR3 DNA: TGTGCCATCCGGAAGACAGGGGAAAGCACAGATACGCAGTATTTT. Translated, it gives CAIRKTGESTDTQYF. This chain links TRBV10-3 with TRBJ2-3; 8 bases fit TRBD1. The CDR3 is 15 residues long. Germline CDR1 reads ENHRY; CDR2 reads SYGVKD. The V segment lost 8 bases and the J segment 0 bases; nucleotides outside the gene matches: 7.

The chain uses TRBV20-1 and TRBJ2-3; 10 bases fit TRBD2. V dropped 5 bases and J dropped 2; count of bases not matched to a gene: 13. The germline V gene encodes CDR1 DFQATT and CDR2 SNEGSKA (reference sequence). CDR3 length: 17 amino acids. The CDR3 protein is CSASRTSGYLTTDTQYF. CDR3 bases: TGCAGTGCTTCCAGGACTAGCGGTTATCTAACCACAGATACGCAGTATTTT.

V usage is TRBV20-1 and J usage is TRBJ2-1, with D perhaps assigned TRBD1 or TRBD2 (5 bases each). Trimming removed 3 bases at V and 0 bases at J, with 12 bases between. The germline gives CDR1 DFQATT, CDR2 SNEGSKA (reference sequence). There are 15 residues in the CDR3. The CDR3 loop is CSARDGATSYNEQFF. CDR3 nucleotides: TGCAGTGCTAGGGACGGGGCAACCTCCTACAATGAGCAGTTCTTC.

The CDR3 is CASSSSAYEQFF. As DNA, the CDR3 is TGTGCCAGCAGTTCCAGCGCTTATGAGCAGTTCTTC. The chain joins TRBV6-1 to TRBJ2-5; no reliable D call. The assigned J gene may be wrong: the sequence end matches TRBJ2-1 better. Germline V gene data show CDR1 as MNHNS and CDR2 as SASEGT. This CDR3 comprises 12 residues.

This chain joins TRBV28 and TRBJ2-5; 10 bases are a match to TRBD1. The end of the DNA is better explained by TRBJ2-7, so the J call may be wrong. The CDR3 consists of 14 residues. Germline CDR1 and CDR2: MDHEN and SYDVKM. The CDR3 DNA reads as TGTGCCAGCAGTTTCGTAGGGACAGGGGACGAGCAGTACTTC. Translation gives CASSFVGTGDEQYF.

The gene calls are TRBV25-1 and TRBJ2-3; the match to TRBD2 covers 9 bases. CDR1 MGHDK and CDR2 SYGVNS come from the germline V gene. The V gene end was trimmed by 1 base and the J gene end by 3 bases; junction bases not matched to a gene: 2. The CDR3 length is 15 residues. This CDR3 reads CASSELAGDTDTQYF. The CDR3 nucleotides read TGTGCCAGCAGTGAATTAGCGGGGGATACAGATACGCAGTATTTT. The entire variable domain, with the rest obtained from reference TRBV25-1 and TRBJ2-3, is as follows: EADIYQTPRYLVIGTGKKITLECSQTMGHDKMYWYQQDPGMELHLIHYSYGVNSTEKGDLSSESTVSRIRTEHFPLTLESARPSHTSQYLCASSELAGDTDTQYFGPGTRLTVL.

This clonotype was picked up a small number of times. This sequence joins TRBV3-1 and TRBJ2-1; D not certain. The J call may be mistaken, given a closer DNA end match to TRBJ2-5. This CDR3 comprises 14 residues. Per germline, CDR1 LGHDT and CDR2 YNNKEL (reference sequence). In nucleotides, the CDR3 is TGTGCCAGCAGCCAAGGTCCCTTGCAAGAGACCCAGTACTTC. Protein sequence: CASSQGPLQETQYF.

This clonotype was seen only a few times. V and J are TRBV12-3 or TRBV12-4 and TRBJ1-5; D not resolved. This CDR3 comprises 15 residues. Trimming took 0 bases from V and 8 from J, leaving 14 bases between them. The CDR3 region has the DNA TGTGCCAGCAGTTTAGCCACGGACTGGTCGGAGCCCCAGCATTTT. Translation gives CASSLATDWSEPQHF.

The chain carries TRBV5-1 and TRBJ2-1; 8 positions match TRBD2. V trimming: 4 bases; J trimming: 12 bases; junction bases outside the gene matches: 3. The CDR3 sequence is 11 residues long. Per the germline V gene, CDR1 is SGHRS and CDR2 is YFSETQ. CDR3 nucleotides: TGCGCCAGCAGCAGCGGGAGTCGGCAGTTCTTC. Amino acids: CASSSGSRQFF.

This clonotype was seen a few times. The chain has TRBV29-1 and TRBJ2-5; 10 positions agree with TRBD1. Near its end, the DNA agrees better with TRBJ2-7, so the J call may be wrong. The germline gives CDR1 SQVTM, CDR2 ANQGSEA. CDR3 size: 14 residues. The CDR3: CSVGGTGASYEQYF. CDR3 nucleotide sequence: TGCAGCGTTGGTGGGACAGGGGCCTCCTACGAGCAGTACTTC.

This CDR3 is CSVNGGASSYNEQFF. The CDR3 coding sequence is TGCAGCGTGAACGGGGGGGCCAGCTCCTACAATGAGCAGTTCTTC. The V and J genes are TRBV29-1 and TRBJ2-1; TRBD2 agrees at 8 bases. Per germline, CDR1 SQVTM and CDR2 ANQGSEA. V shed 6 bases, J shed 0 bases, and the junction held 7 bases outside the gene matches. The CDR3 sequence is 15 residues long.

This clonotype was observed a handful of times. The chain links TRBV12-3 or TRBV12-4 to TRBJ2-7; D is unresolved. The CDR3 runs to 12 residues. Trimming pared 3 bases from V and 3 bases from J, leaving 6 bases between. This CDR3 is CASSFQIYEQYF. CDR3 coding DNA: TGTGCCAGCAGTTTTCAAATCTACGAGCAGTACTTC.

V usage is TRBV20-1 and J usage is TRBJ2-5; TRBD2 is a possible D gene (6 bases). The V gene lost 3 bases and the J gene lost 3 bases, with 11 bases spanning the gap. CDR3 length: 13 residues. Per the germline V gene, CDR1 is DFQATT and CDR2 is SNEGSKA (reference sequence). The CDR3 loop is CSASLARKETQYF. CDR3 in DNA: TGCAGTGCTAGCCTAGCGCGAAAAGAGACCCAGTACTTC.

This clonotype was observed many times. The chain links TRBV27 to TRBJ2-7, with 7 bases matching TRBD1. The germline CDR1 and CDR2 sequences are MNHEY and SMNVEV (reference sequence). With 6 bases clipped from V and 2 bases from J, the junction kept 4 bases outside the gene matches. There are 13 residues in the CDR3. The CDR3 sequence is CASSFGTAYEQYF. For the CDR3, the DNA is TGTGCCAGCAGCTTCGGGACAGCCTACGAGCAGTACTTC.

This clonotype was counted a few times. The V call is TRBV28, the J call TRBJ2-1; 12 nucleotides agree with TRBD2. The V segment lost 3 bases and the J segment 0 bases; nucleotides outside the gene matches: 21. Germline V CDR1 and CDR2: MDHEN, SYDVKM. The CDR3 extends over 23 amino acids. CDR3 sequence reads: CASSLKSSGREGLITSSYNEQFF. CDR3 DNA sequence: TGTGCCAGCAGTTTGAAGTCTAGCGGGAGGGAGGGACTCATTACGAGCTCCTACAATGAGCAGTTCTTC.

The chain carries TRBV20-1 and TRBJ2-2, with 7 bases lining up with TRBD2. Germline CDR1 and CDR2: DFQATT and SNEGSKA (reference sequence). CDR3 size: 16 residues. After removal of 0 bases from V and 7 bases from J, the junction contained 11 bases not matched to a gene. CDR3 residues: CSARDPRAGVGGELFF. CDR3 sequence (DNA): TGCAGTGCTAGAGACCCCCGGGCGGGGGTTGGCGGGGAGCTGTTTTTT.

This clonotype was counted only a few times. The V gene is TRBV20-1, the J gene TRBJ1-3; maybe TRBD1 (5 bases). V was pared by 0 bases and J by 0 bases, with 6 bases between. CDR3 length equals 14 residues. Germline V lookup: CDR1 DFQATT, CDR2 SNEGSKA (reference sequence). The CDR3 spells CSARDDSSGNTIYF. CDR3 bases: TGCAGTGCTAGAGACGACAGCTCTGGAAACACCATATATTTT.